Listed here is a single T cell receptor beta chain. Its antigen is as yet unknown. The sample originates from a study of PD-1 blockade in classical Hodgkin lymphoma. Overall study findings and caveats: Reported findings placed baseline TCR diversity lower in newly diagnosed patients (compared with healthy donors). Patients newly diagnosed and complete responders had comparable baseline diversity.

Brentuximab vedotin exposure varied, and every patient relapsed after autologous stem cell transplantation. The protocol was immunoSEQ multiplex PCR, while the TCRdb copy is restricted to in-frame clones and leaves out a portion. The repertoire holds under 100,000 clones, with about nine tenths as singletons. V was shortened by 5 bases and J by 4 bases, with 14 bases between the two germline ends. This CDR3 is built from 14 residues. Germline CDR1 reads SGHVS; CDR2 reads FQNEAQ. V and J are TRBV7-8 and TRBJ1-1; the D gene is possibly TRBD1 (5 bases). Sequenced material: peripheral blood mononuclear cells (PBMCs), taken before the second cycle of nivolumab. The TCR comes from a human donor with classical Hodgkin lymphoma. The CDR3 loop is CASSPELGVTEAFF. CDR3 in DNA: TGTGCCAGCAGCCCTGAGTTGGGGGTCACTGAAGCTTTCTTT. Full variable domain (rest looked up from reference TRBV7-8 and TRBJ1-1): GAGVSQSPRYKVAKRGQDVALRCDPISGHVSLFWYQQALGQGPEFLTYFQNEAQLDKSGLPSDRFFAERPEGSVSTLKIQRTQQEDSAVYLCASSPELGVTEAFFGQGTRLTVV.